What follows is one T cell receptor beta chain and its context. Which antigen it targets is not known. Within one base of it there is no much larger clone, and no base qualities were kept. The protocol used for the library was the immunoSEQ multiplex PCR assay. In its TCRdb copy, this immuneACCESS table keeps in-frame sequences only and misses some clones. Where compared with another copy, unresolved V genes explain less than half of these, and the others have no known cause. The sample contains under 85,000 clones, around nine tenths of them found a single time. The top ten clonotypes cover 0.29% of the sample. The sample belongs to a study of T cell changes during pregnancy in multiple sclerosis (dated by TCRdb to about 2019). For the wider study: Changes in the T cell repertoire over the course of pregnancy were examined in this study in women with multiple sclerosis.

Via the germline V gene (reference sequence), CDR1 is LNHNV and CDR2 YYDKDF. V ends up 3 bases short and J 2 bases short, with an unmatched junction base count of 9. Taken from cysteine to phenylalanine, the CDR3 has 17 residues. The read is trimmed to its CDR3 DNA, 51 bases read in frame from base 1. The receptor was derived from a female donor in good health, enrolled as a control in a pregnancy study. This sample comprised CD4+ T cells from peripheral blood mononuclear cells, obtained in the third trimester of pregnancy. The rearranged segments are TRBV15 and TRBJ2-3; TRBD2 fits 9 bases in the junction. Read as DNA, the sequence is TGTGCCACCAGCAGGGTTGCGTCGGGACTAGCCACAGATACGCAGTATTTT. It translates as CATSRVASGLATDTQYF.